The present TCR beta chain was sequenced within a study of blood T cells in healthy people across ages. Study results and caveats: The study could not conclusively compare naive and antigen-experienced cells, given its unsorted PBMCs.

With respect to this clonotype: Its antigen is not known.

V lost 4 bases to trimming and J lost 8 bases, with 14 bases between them. Looked up from germline, CDR1 is SGHRS and CDR2 is YFSETQ. The CDR3 totals 13 residues. The use of a sample-barcoded 5' primer and a J-beta primer mix characterized a second PCR of about 6 to 12 cycles. Every molecule of cDNA carried a tag from a template-switch adaptor with 12 random nucleotides. TCRdb reprocessed the 5' RACE reads via MiXCR and lists one record per CDR3 protein. Of over 1.5 million distinct CDR3 sequences listed, about 50% are singletons. No fewer than 6 micrograms of total RNA were isolated from every sample.

The TCR was taken from a woman between 35 and 50 years old in good health. The genes are TRBV5-1 and TRBJ2-3, with unresolved D. Sequencing was performed on blood. Here the CDR3 DNA reads TGCGCCAGCAGCACCGACGGCCTCGCTACGCAGTATTTT. Protein product: CASSTDGLATQYF.